A selection of T cell receptor beta chains follows, all from one sample in a study of T cells in localized non-small cell lung cancer. Assay used: immunoSEQ multiplex PCR; TCRdb lists only in-frame clones, some missing. The table records tens of thousands of clones, approximately 80% of them present only once. The specimen comprised peripheral blood, sampled before any cancer treatment. Every receptor here comes from an older female donor with stage I lung adenocarcinoma. CDR3s include the opening cysteine and the closing phenylalanine or tryptophan. The order of the fields is clone size, V gene, J gene, D gene, CDR3 DNA, CDR3 protein. D genes are given only for firm matches. Rows may omit the clone size; those that give it use once, few, many or a size class.

abundance: -
v_gene: TRBV30
j_gene: TRBJ2-3
d_gene: -
CDR3nt: TGTGCCTGGAGTCTCAGGACACGCTCCCCCACAGATACGCAGTATTTT
CDR3aa: CAWSLRTRSPTDTQYF

abundance: -
v_gene: TRBV14
j_gene: TRBJ1-1
d_gene: -
CDR3nt: TGTGCCAGCAGCCAAGACCTTAGGACAGCCCCTTCGAACACTGAAGCTTTCTTT
CDR3aa: CASSQDLRTAPSNTEAFF

abundance: -
v_gene: TRBV4-3
j_gene: TRBJ2-7
d_gene: -
CDR3nt: TGCGCCAGCAGCCAAGAATTGACAGGTTGGACAAGCGAGCAGTACTTC
CDR3aa: CASSQELTGWTSEQYF

abundance: -
v_gene: TRBV5-1
j_gene: TRBJ2-3
d_gene: TRBD2
CDR3nt: TGCGCCAGCAGCTCCGGGACTAGCGGGGCCCTGCTGGATACGCAGTATTTT
CDR3aa: CASSSGTSGALLDTQYF

abundance: many
v_gene: TRBV7-9
j_gene: TRBJ2-1
d_gene: -
CDR3nt: TGTGCCAGCAGCTTACTGGGGACTTACTCCTACAATGAGCAGTTCTTC
CDR3aa: CASSLLGTYSYNEQFF

abundance: -
v_gene: TRBV6-1
j_gene: TRBJ2-3
d_gene: -
CDR3nt: TGTGCCAGCAGTGAAGTGGGGGGGGCTCAGTATTTT
CDR3aa: CASSEVGGAQYF

abundance: -
v_gene: TRBV7-3
j_gene: TRBJ1-4
d_gene: -
CDR3nt: TGTGCCAGCAGCCCTCGGGCCTATAATGAAAAACTGTTTTTT
CDR3aa: CASSPRAYNEKLFF

abundance: few
v_gene: TRBV27
j_gene: TRBJ1-5
d_gene: -
CDR3nt: TGTGCCAGCAGGAGTATTCAGGGCAATCAGCCCCAGCATTTT
CDR3aa: CASRSIQGNQPQHF

abundance: -
v_gene: TRBV5-1
j_gene: TRBJ2-1
d_gene: -
CDR3nt: TGCGCCAGTCTTGGGGGTAGCGGAGACCTCTCCTACAATGAGCAGTTCTTC
CDR3aa: CASLGGSGDLSYNEQFF

abundance: -
v_gene: TRBV5-1
j_gene: TRBJ2-3
d_gene: -
CDR3nt: TGCGCCAGCAGCTTGGACAGGGAAACAGATACGCAGTATTTT
CDR3aa: CASSLDRETDTQYF

abundance: -
v_gene: TRBV9
j_gene: TRBJ1-3
d_gene: -
CDR3nt: TGTGCCAGCAGCGTGACAAACTCTGGAAACACCATATATTTT
CDR3aa: CASSVTNSGNTIYF

abundance: -
v_gene: TRBV10-3
j_gene: TRBJ2-1
d_gene: TRBD2
CDR3nt: TGTGCCATCAGTGAGTCCCTAGCGGGAGGTAATGAGCAGTTCTTC
CDR3aa: CAISESLAGGNEQFF

abundance: -
v_gene: TRBV19
j_gene: TRBJ2-1
d_gene: TRBD2
CDR3nt: TGTGCCAGTAGTATAGCTCCTAGCGGCCTAGGCGATGAGCAGTTCTTC
CDR3aa: CASSIAPSGLGDEQFF

abundance: -
v_gene: TRBV5-1
j_gene: TRBJ2-1
d_gene: TRBD1
CDR3nt: TGCGCCAGCAGCCCGAGAGGGACAGGGAACAATGAGCAGTTCTTC
CDR3aa: CASSPRGTGNNEQFF

abundance: -
v_gene: TRBV7-4
j_gene: TRBJ1-5
d_gene: TRBD1
CDR3nt: TGTGCCAGCAGCCCGACAGGGGGACGTCAGCCCCAGCATTTT
CDR3aa: CASSPTGGRQPQHF

abundance: -
v_gene: TRBV11-2
j_gene: TRBJ1-5
d_gene: TRBD1
CDR3nt: TGTGCCAGCAGCTTAGGACCGGGACAGTATCAGCCCCAGCATTTT
CDR3aa: CASSLGPGQYQPQHF

abundance: once
v_gene: TRBV28
j_gene: TRBJ2-7
d_gene: -
CDR3nt: TGTGCCAGCAGTCGACTCACTAGCTCTAGCGAGCAGTACTTC
CDR3aa: CASSRLTSSSEQYF

abundance: few
v_gene: TRBV9
j_gene: TRBJ1-4
d_gene: -
CDR3nt: TGTGCCAGCAGCCTAAGGGGAGATAATGAAAAACTGTTTTTT
CDR3aa: CASSLRGDNEKLFF

abundance: few
v_gene: TRBV2
j_gene: TRBJ2-3
d_gene: -
CDR3nt: TGTGCCAGCGCTCTGAATGGGGGCACAGATACGCAGTATTTT
CDR3aa: CASALNGGTDTQYF

abundance: -
v_gene: TRBV5-6
j_gene: TRBJ2-2
d_gene: TRBD1
CDR3nt: TGTGCCAGCAGTAAGAGGACAGGGGCGAACACCGGGGAGCTGTTTTTT
CDR3aa: CASSKRTGANTGELFF

abundance: -
v_gene: TRBV2
j_gene: TRBJ2-1
d_gene: -
CDR3nt: TGTGCCAGCAGGGTATTGGTAGAGCAGTTCTTC
CDR3aa: CASRVLVEQFF

abundance: -
v_gene: TRBV27
j_gene: TRBJ1-2
d_gene: -
CDR3nt: TGTGCCAGCAGATCCCCGGCCAGGGAAAGAGCTAACTATGGCTACACCTTC
CDR3aa: CASRSPARERANYGYTF

abundance: -
v_gene: TRBV7-8
j_gene: TRBJ2-1
d_gene: -
CDR3nt: TGTGCCAGCAGCTTGAGGCCTCCGGATGCCTACAATGAGCAGTTCTTC
CDR3aa: CASSLRPPDAYNEQFF

abundance: -
v_gene: TRBV6-4
j_gene: TRBJ1-2
d_gene: -
CDR3nt: TGTGCCAGCAGTGAGACAGCCACCTATGGCTACACCTTC
CDR3aa: CASSETATYGYTF

abundance: few
v_gene: TRBV11-2
j_gene: TRBJ2-5
d_gene: TRBD2
CDR3nt: TGTGCCAGCAGCTTGGGACTAGCGGGGGACCAAGAGACCCAGTACTTC
CDR3aa: CASSLGLAGDQETQYF

abundance: -
v_gene: TRBV19
j_gene: TRBJ2-7
d_gene: -
CDR3nt: TGTGCCAGTAGTTCACTAGGGACGGCTTCGACCGAGCAGTACTTC
CDR3aa: CASSSLGTASTEQYF

abundance: -
v_gene: TRBV6-6
j_gene: TRBJ2-2
d_gene: -
CDR3nt: TGTGCCAGCAGTCGACCAGTCGGGGACACCGGGGAGCTGTTTTTT
CDR3aa: CASSRPVGDTGELFF

abundance: -
v_gene: TRBV6-5
j_gene: TRBJ1-4
d_gene: TRBD1
CDR3nt: TGTGCCAGCACTACAGGGGCTAATGAAAAACTGTTTTTT
CDR3aa: CASTTGANEKLFF